The T cell receptor beta chain described here comes from a study of blood T cell repertoires in COVID-19 (dated by TCRdb to about 2020). About the full investigation: Collaborator samples came from the United States, Italy and Spain and covered acute and convalescent phases of COVID-19. The repertoires were released in a freely available public database meant as a resource for research on the immune response to SARS-CoV-2. Samples came from the ongoing ImmuneRACE study (first 160 participants) plus 1,254 subjects from 6 global collaborators. The prospective study material was composed of cDNA or gDNA derived from T cells, B-cell-depleted T cells, or PBMCs. Deeply sampled blood TCRbeta repertoires from subjects exposed to, actively infected with, or recovered from COVID-19 were included in the dataset. Nearly every sample came with metadata listing a de-identified subject ID, COVID-19 status, age in years and sex. Where available, HLA class I and class II types were obtained from metadata supplied by the sample provider rather than from assay-based typing. The paper as a whole reports these results and caveats: The amount of clinical and demographic metadata varied by source and participant and was provided uncurated.

This clone was observed a handful of times. Its binding antigen is unknown. No clone much larger than this one lies a single base away; base qualities are absent. Samples from volunteer blood donors who had recovered from COVID-19 were contributed by a second Seattle source. Each collaborating institution followed its own protocols to collect whole blood in K2EDTA tubes. For TCRbeta analysis, collaborators shipped samples as frozen whole blood, isolated PBMCs, or DNA extracted from either of those sample types. The germline V gene supplies CDR1 MDHEN and CDR2 SYDVKM. V is reduced by 7 bases and J by 0 bases, leaving a spacing of 15 bases between them. From the cysteine through the phenylalanine, the CDR3 covers 16 amino acids. The read is trimmed to its CDR3 DNA, 48 bases read in frame from base 1. TCRbeta CDR3 regions were amplified from genomic DNA using the immunoSEQ Assay, a bias-controlled multiplex PCR. The authors processed their data as follows. Within the assay, amplification of reference gene primers was used to estimate how many nucleated cells each sample contained. Sequence reads were collapsed and filtered to measure the absolute abundance of every unique TCRbeta CDR3 rearrangement. For each sample, productive Simpson clonality was calculated as the square root of Simpson's diversity index across productive rearrangements. The clones in this table, taken by TCRdb from immuneACCESS, are in-frame only. Not every clone is retained; where verified, under half of the shortfall comes from an unresolved V gene, and the cause of the rest is unknown. V and J calls and clone size follow that table, whereas D and trimming were derived from the DNA. Recorded for this sample are 250,000 to 350,000 clones; about 90% of them occurred a single time. The leading ten clones occupy about 2.2% of the sample.

This chain is built from TRBV28 and TRBJ1-4, with TRBD1 perhaps the D gene, on 6 matching bases. Sample: peripheral blood. The receptor comes from a woman between 45 and 60 years old who had recovered from COVID-19. The CDR3 protein sequence reads: CASTSRDTTTNEKLFF. The DNA sequence is as follows: TGTGCCAGCACCAGTCGGGACACCACAACTAATGAAAAACTGTTTTTT.